This TCR beta chain was recorded in a study of T cells after yellow fever vaccination. Turning to the study itself: When fractions had low cell numbers, they were prepared with SMART-Seq v4 Ultra Low Input.

This clonotype was recorded many times. The authors made TCR cDNA by 5'RACE template switching, adding a universal primer site and UMIs. TCRdb re-called the 5' RACE reads with MiXCR, one entry per CDR3 protein. The table shows 200,000 to 300,000 distinct CDR3 sequences, with 3.6% occurring only once. There are 14 residues in the CDR3. Germline assignment: CDR1 SGHTA and CDR2 FQGTGA. V was pared by 5 bases and J by 1 base, with 10 bases between. The sequencing here drew on PBMCs, taken 15 days after the yellow fever booster vaccination. The receptor's source is a man younger than 35 who received the YFV17D yellow fever vaccine. The chain employs TRBV7-3 and TRBJ2-3; no reliable D call. The CDR3 DNA reads TGTGCCAGCAGCCGGCGGAGTGGCACAGATACGCAGTATTTT. Translating it yields CASSRRSGTDTQYF. The whole variable domain, filled in from reference TRBV7-3 and TRBJ2-3, reads GAGVSQTPSNKVTEKGKYVELRCDPISGHTALYWYRQSLGQGPEFLIYFQGTGAADDSGLPNDRFFAVRPEGSVSTLKIQRTERGDSAVYLCASSRRSGTDTQYFGPGTRLTVL.